The table lists the clone carrying this TCR beta chain with many counts. TCRdb passed the reads through MiXCR, listing each CDR3 protein once. This table holds almost 300,000 distinct CDR3 sequences, roughly a tenth found once. The data belong to a study of T cell repertoires in cytomegalovirus infection. About the study: Public TCR beta signatures marked donors with CMV infection and the matching HLA.

Losses at the gene ends were 4 bases for V and 5 bases for J; bases not matched to a gene: 4. Germline CDR1 is SNHLY and CDR2 is FYNNEI. The CDR3 has 14 residues. Sequences were obtained from PBMCs. This TCR was sampled from a human donor in good health (CMV status not recorded). Some clones in this sample may be carry-over from other donors' samples. The chain recombines TRBV2 with TRBJ1-5, with 8 bases identical to TRBD1. The CDR3 DNA follows: TGTGCCAGCAGTGGCGGGACAGGACATCAGCCCCAGCATTTT. Translated: CASSGGTGHQPQHF. Using reference TRBV2 and TRBJ1-5 for the parts outside the CDR3, the full variable domain is EPEVTQTPSHQVTQMGQEVILRCVPISNHLYFYWYRQILGQKVEFLVSFYNNEISEKSEIFDDQFSVERPDGSNFTLKIRSTKLEDSAMYFCASSGGTGHQPQHFGDGTRLSIL.